One sample yielded the 13 T cell receptor beta chains listed below, sequenced in a study of T cell responses to AZD1222 COVID-19 vaccine. The repertoire was sequenced with immunoSEQ multiplex PCR; TCRdb's copy has only in-frame clones and lacks some. The sample has 150,000 or so clones; approximately 93% are singletons. This sample comprised peripheral blood, obtained on day 0 of AZD1222 vaccination. The origin of the receptors is an adult in good health.

V gene TRBV11-3 combines with J gene TRBJ2-1; weak D call: TRBD1 (6 bases). V lost 5 bases and J 1 base, leaving 15 bases between the germline ends. This CDR3 is built from 16 residues. The V gene's germline CDR1 is SGHNT and CDR2 YENEEA. The CDR3 DNA is TGTGCCAGCAGCCCCGGTAGCAGGGGATCCTACAATGAGCAGTTCTTC. Residues: CASSPGSRGSYNEQFF.

V and J are TRBV6-1 and TRBJ1-1; no firm D call. From germline, CDR1 is MNHNS and CDR2 SASEGT. CDR3 size: 14 residues. Trimming removed 1 base from V and 4 bases from J, with 10 bases in between. The CDR3 bases are TGTGCCAGCAGTGAAGGGAAGGAAACCACTGAAGCTTTCTTT. Its protein is CASSEGKETTEAFF.

The genes are TRBV14 and TRBJ1-1; D is undetermined. This CDR3 region has 17 residues. V shed 0 bases and J shed 0 bases, with 14 bases lying between them. CDR1 SGHDN and CDR2 FVKESK come from the germline V gene. This chain's CDR3 is CASSQDELRKLNTEAFF. The CDR3, as DNA: TGTGCCAGCAGCCAAGATGAATTGAGGAAGCTGAACACTGAAGCTTTCTTT.

V gene TRBV4-2 combines with J gene TRBJ2-1, with 9 bases that match TRBD2. From germline, CDR1 is LGHNA and CDR2 YNFKEQ. CDR3 length: 16 residues. V lost 0 bases and J lost 6; bases outside the gene matches: 6. The CDR3 loop is CASSQDDGTSINEQFF. CDR3 sequence (DNA): TGTGCCAGCAGCCAAGATGACGGGACTAGCATCAATGAGCAGTTCTTC.

This chain links TRBV4-1 with TRBJ2-2, with TRBD2 matching 7 bases. CDR3 length: 16 residues. V was pared by 1 base and J by 3 bases, with 5 bases of the junction left unmatched. The V gene's germline CDR1 is MGHRA and CDR2 YSYEKL. For the CDR3, the DNA is TGCGCCAGCAGCCAAGGCCCTAGCGGATACACCGGGGAGCTGTTTTTT. This sequence encodes CASSQGPSGYTGELFF.

This chain uses TRBV11-2 with TRBJ2-2; D uncertain. Germline CDR1 SGHAT, CDR2 FQNNGV. This CDR3 contains 15 residues. V lost 2 bases to trimming and J lost 0 bases, with 7 bases between them. CDR3 region: CASSLPDPNTGELFF. CDR3 bases: TGTGCCAGCAGCTTACCGGACCCGAACACCGGGGAGCTGTTTTTT.

The gene calls are TRBV28 and TRBJ2-7; TRBD2 matches at 7 bases. The germline V gene encodes CDR1 MDHEN and CDR2 SYDVKM. CDR3 length equals 13 residues. J was trimmed by 2 bases and V by 5 bases; bases with no gene match: 3. The CDR3 is CASSGGLTYEQYF. CDR3 coding DNA: TGTGCCAGCAGTGGGGGACTAACCTACGAGCAGTACTTC.

The chain joins TRBV5-1 to TRBJ2-1; D might be TRBD2 (6 bases). Trimming stripped 2 bases from V and 1 base from J, with 16 bases between. Germline CDR1 is SGHRS and CDR2 is YFSETQ. CDR3 size: 17 residues. CDR3 bases: TGCGCCAGCAGCTTCGGCTCAGGACTACTTTCCTACAATGAGCAGTTCTTC. It specifies CASSFGSGLLSYNEQFF. Looking up the rest from reference TRBV5-1 and TRBJ2-1 gives the full variable domain: KAGVTQTPRYLIKTRGQQVTLSCSPISGHRSVSWYQQTPGQGLQFLFEYFSETQRNKGNFPGRFSGRQFSNSRSEMNVSTLELGDSALYLCASSFGSGLLSYNEQFFGPGTRLTVL.

This rearrangement joins TRBV19 to TRBJ1-1, with 8 bases that match TRBD1. Unmatched junction bases numbered 5, after V lost 6 bases and J lost 5 bases. The CDR3 consists of 13 residues. Germline loops: CDR1 LNHDA, CDR2 SQIVND (reference sequence). The CDR3 spells CASRDRGRTEAFF. DNA for the CDR3: TGTGCCAGTAGAGACAGGGGCAGGACTGAAGCTTTCTTT.

The J gene is TRBJ1-2, the V gene TRBV30; 8 bases align to TRBD1. Germline CDR1 and CDR2: GTSNPN and SVGIG (reference sequence). The V and J ends lost 1 base and 4 bases, in that order; junction bases with no gene match: 5. The CDR3 has 14 residues. This chain's CDR3 is CAWSAGQGAYGYTF. The DNA for the CDR3 is TGTGCCTGGAGTGCAGGACAGGGCGCCTATGGCTACACCTTC.

This chain links TRBV7-3 with TRBJ1-2; the D gene is possibly TRBD1 (6 bases). CDR3 length: 15 residues. Germline-derived CDR1 and CDR2 are SGHTA and FQGTGA. V was trimmed by 4 bases and J by 6 bases, leaving 18 bases between them. The CDR3 DNA reads TGTGCCAGCAGCTGTCCATCTCAGGGGAGGGATGGCTACACCTTC. Translated, it gives CASSCPSQGRDGYTF.

The chain uses TRBV5-5 and TRBJ2-6; D is uncertain. The CDR3 is 15 amino acids. Germline V gene lookup returns CDR1 SGHKS and CDR2 YYEKEE (reference sequence). Trimming left V 4 bases short and J 1 base short, with 9 bases between. CDR3 sequence: CASSPPESGANVLTF. In DNA form, the CDR3 reads TGTGCCAGCAGCCCGCCCGAATCTGGGGCCAACGTCCTGACTTTC.

The chain recombines TRBV18 with TRBJ2-2; perhaps TRBD1 as D (6 bases). Trimming pared 0 bases from V and 1 base from J, leaving 15 bases between. Germline CDR1 and CDR2: KGHSH and LQKENI. This CDR3 has 18 amino acids. CDR3 DNA sequence: TGTGCCAGCTCACCACCGGGTAGTCAGGGGTTGAACACCGGGGAGCTGTTTTTT. It is translated as CASSPPGSQGLNTGELFF.